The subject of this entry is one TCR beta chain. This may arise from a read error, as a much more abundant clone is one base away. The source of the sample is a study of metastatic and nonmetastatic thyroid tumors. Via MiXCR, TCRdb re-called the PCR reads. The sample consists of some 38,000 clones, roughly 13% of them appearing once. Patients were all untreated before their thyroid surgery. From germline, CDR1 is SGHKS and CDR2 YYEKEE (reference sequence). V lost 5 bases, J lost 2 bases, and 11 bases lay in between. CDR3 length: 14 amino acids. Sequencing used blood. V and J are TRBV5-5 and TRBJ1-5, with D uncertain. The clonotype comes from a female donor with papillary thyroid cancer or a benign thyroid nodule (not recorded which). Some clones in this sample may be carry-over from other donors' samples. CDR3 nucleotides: TGTGCCAGCAGATTGCACGGAGGCAATCAGCCCCAGCATTTT. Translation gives CASRLHGGNQPQHF.